The source of this T cell receptor beta chain is a study of T-cell reconstitution after alpha-beta-depleted transplantation in children. Study-wide results and caveats: From newly produced T cells came most of the T-cell counts and diversity one year after transplant.

Regarding this clonotype: Its specificity is unknown.

A TCRbeta library incorporating unique molecular identifiers was prepared. TCRdb analysed the PCR reads with MiXCR anew, one entry per CDR3 protein. The repertoire holds around 70,000 distinct CDR3 sequences, with approximately 10% as singletons. Germline V CDR1 and CDR2: SGHNT, YYREEE (reference sequence). V lost 1 base, J lost 9 bases, and 8 bases stayed unmatched. This CDR3 is 16 amino acids long. This receptor was obtained from a boy between 10 and 17 years old with acute myeloid leukemia, due to receive a stem cell transplant. The chain links TRBV5-4 to TRBJ2-4, with TRBD1 matching 12 bases. Here the sequenced sample was PBMCs, taken before TCRalphabeta/CD19-depleted stem cell transplant. CDR3 nucleotides: TGTGCCAGCAGCTTGCCGTTGGGGACAGGGGGCGGCATTCAGTACTTC. Amino acid sequence: CASSLPLGTGGGIQYF.